This T cell receptor beta chain was captured in a study of cytomegalovirus exposure and HLA in healthy donors. Points from the study as a whole: Many donors carried some public TCRs, although rarity characterized most TCR sequences.

At the time of sampling, donors were nominally healthy, though unrecorded immune exposures were likely. A note on this clone: Antigen: not known.

The PCR ran on 60 Vbeta and 13 Jbeta primers. Profiled with immunoSEQ multiplex PCR; TCRdb holds only in-frame clones, not every one. This table holds about 130,000 clones, roughly three quarters found once. Germline V lookup: CDR1 SGHTA, CDR2 FQGNSA. Between the trimmed V and J ends, which lost 5 bases and 6 bases, there was a span of 10 bases. The CDR3 sequence is 13 residues long. The J gene is TRBJ2-2, the V gene TRBV7-2; D is uncertain. Sequenced: PBMCs. The TCR was taken from a woman aged 30 to 39 in good health and CMV-seronegative. CDR3 bases: TGTGCCAGCAGCCGAGATATTGCCGGGGAGCTGTTTTTT. Its protein is CASSRDIAGELFF.